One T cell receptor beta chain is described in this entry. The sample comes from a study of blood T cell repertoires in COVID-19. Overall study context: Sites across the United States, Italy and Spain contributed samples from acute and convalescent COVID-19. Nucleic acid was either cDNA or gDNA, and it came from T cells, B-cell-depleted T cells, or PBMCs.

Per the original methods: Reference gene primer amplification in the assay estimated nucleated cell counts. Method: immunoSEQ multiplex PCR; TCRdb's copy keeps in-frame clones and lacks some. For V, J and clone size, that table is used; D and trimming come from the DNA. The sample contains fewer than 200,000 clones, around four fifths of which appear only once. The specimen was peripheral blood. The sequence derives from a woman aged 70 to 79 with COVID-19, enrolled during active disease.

The CDR3 sequence: CASSYGLAAETQYF. The DNA of the CDR3 is TGTGCCAGCAGTTACGGACTAGCTGCGGAGACCCAGTACTTC. This rearrangement joins TRBV6-5 to TRBJ2-5, with 8 bases aligning to TRBD2. CDR3 length equals 14 residues. Germline V gives CDR1 MNHEY, CDR2 SVGAGI. V shed 2 bases, J shed 5 bases, and the junction held 4 bases outside the gene matches.